The present TCR beta chain was sequenced within a study of blood T cell repertoires in COVID-19. Study-level information: Material from acute and convalescent COVID-19 was sourced from the United States, Italy and Spain. T cells, B-cell-depleted T cells, or PBMCs provided the cDNA or gDNA that served as material.

The germline CDR1 and CDR2 sequences are GTSNPN and SVGIG (reference sequence). The V and J ends lost 7 bases and 7 bases, in that order; junction bases with no gene match: 3. The CDR3 is made up of 12 amino acids. Per the study methods: Amplification from reference gene primers served as the basis for estimated nucleated cell counts. Assay used: immunoSEQ multiplex PCR; TCRdb lists only in-frame clones, some missing. V and J calls and clone size follow that table, whereas D and trimming were derived from the DNA. The sample holds about 140,000 clones, over 80% seen once. Source material: peripheral blood. This clonotype was obtained from a human donor in a cohort sampled during active COVID-19. The chain links TRBV30 to TRBJ1-5, with 11 bases matching TRBD1. In DNA form, the CDR3 reads TGTGCCTCGGGACAGGGGGACCAGCCCCAGCATTTT. Its protein product is CASGQGDQPQHF.